Listed below are T cell receptor beta chains from one sample, sequenced in a study of blood T cell repertoires in COVID-19. This table comes from immunoSEQ multiplex PCR, and its TCRdb copy is limited to in-frame clones, with some not included. The data show 120,000 or so clones, roughly nine tenths seen once. The sample consisted of peripheral blood. These receptors originate from a human donor in a cohort sampled during active COVID-19. Both conserved end residues are part of each CDR3. The D gene is left open where the match is weak. Only some rows state a clone size, as once, few, many or a class for expanded clones.

D,J,V,size,DNA,CDR3
.,TRBJ2-3,TRBV2,.,TGTGCCAACAAACTAGAGAGTGTCACAGATACGCAGTATTTT,CANKLESVTDTQYF
.,TRBJ1-2,TRBV7-9,.,TGTGCCAGCAGCCTAGGCGGGACGGAAAAAGTTCACTACACCTTC,CASSLGGTEKVHYTF
TRBD1,TRBJ2-3,TRBV27,.,TGTGCCAGCAGTTTATCGTTGGCAGGGGGACAAGATACGCAGTATTTT,CASSLSLAGGQDTQYF
.,TRBJ1-2,TRBV7-2,.,TGTGCCAGCAGCTTAGACCCCGCGGCGGGCTACACCTTC,CASSLDPAAGYTF
.,TRBJ1-3,TRBV9,.,TGTGCCAGCAGCGTAACCGGCACTAGCTCTGGAAACACCATATATTTT,CASSVTGTSSGNTIYF
.,TRBJ1-2,TRBV30,.,TGTGCCTGGAGCCGGGGGGTCAACTATGGCTACACCTTC,CAWSRGVNYGYTF
TRBD2,TRBJ2-5,TRBV19,.,TGTGCCAGTAGTATGGGGGGACTAGCGGGAGGCCAAGAGACCCAGTACTTC,CASSMGGLAGGQETQYF
.,TRBJ2-1,TRBV3-1/TRBV3-2,.,TGTGCCAGCAGCCCAGGACCCTTTAGGGGTAATGAGCAGTTCTTC,CASSPGPFRGNEQFF
TRBD1,TRBJ2-7,TRBV19,.,TGTGCCACCTTGAGGGGGCCGCCCTACGAGCAGTACTTC,CATLRGPPYEQYF
TRBD2,TRBJ2-1,TRBV27,.,TGTGCCAGCAGTTTTTGGGCTAGCGGGAGGGCCCCTCTGGGTGAGCAGTTCTTC,CASSFWASGRAPLGEQFF
.,TRBJ1-3,TRBV4-1,.,TGCGCCAGCAGCCGGTGGTCAGGTCAGGTGGACACCATATATTTT,CASSRWSGQVDTIYF
.,TRBJ2-3,TRBV9,.,TGTGCCAGCAGCGCCCAAGCTGATAGTACGCAGTATTTT,CASSAQADSTQYF
.,TRBJ2-7,TRBV5-5,few,TGTGCCAGCAGCTTGCCGGGCGCGGGGTACGAGCAGTACTTC,CASSLPGAGYEQYF
.,TRBJ2-5,TRBV28,.,TGTGCCAGCAGTTTCTCCGGGACAATCCAAGAGACCCAGTACTTC,CASSFSGTIQETQYF
TRBD1,TRBJ1-5,TRBV7-9,few,TGTGCCAGCGGGACAGGCCCAGGGGATCAGCCCCAGCATTTT,CASGTGPGDQPQHF
.,TRBJ2-3,TRBV20-1,once,TGCAGTGCTAGGTTTATGGATACGCAGTATTTT,CSARFMDTQYF
.,TRBJ2-1,TRBV28,.,TGTGCCAGCAGCGACACGAACCAGGGGGGTGAGCAGTTCTTC,CASSDTNQGGEQFF
TRBD1,TRBJ1-1,TRBV5-1,.,TGCGCCAGCGGCTCGGGACAGTCCACTGAAGCTTTCTTT,CASGSGQSTEAFF
.,TRBJ1-4,TRBV11-2,.,TGTGCCAGCAGCTCCCCGGGTGAAAAACTGTTTTTT,CASSSPGEKLFF
TRBD2,TRBJ2-7,TRBV4-3,.,TGCGCCAGCAGCCAGTTTCCTAGCGGGTACTCCTACGAGCAGTACTTC,CASSQFPSGYSYEQYF
.,TRBJ1-1,TRBV5-1,.,TGCGCCAGCAGCTTACTCCCCTTCGATAACGGGAACACTGAAGCTTTCTTT,CASSLLPFDNGNTEAFF
TRBD1,TRBJ2-1,TRBV5-1,.,TGCGCCAGCAGCTTACAGGGGGCAAACTACAATGAGCAGTTCTTC,CASSLQGANYNEQFF
.,TRBJ1-1,TRBV6-5,.,TGTGCCAGCAGGAAAGCCGGACAGCGTAACACTGAAGCTTTCTTT,CASRKAGQRNTEAFF
TRBD1,TRBJ2-2,TRBV6-2/TRBV6-3,.,TGTGCCAGCAGTTCAGGGACAGGGGCTGCGAACACCGGGGAGCTGTTTTTT,CASSSGTGAANTGELFF
.,TRBJ2-2,TRBV18,.,TGTGCCAGCTCACCCCAGGGGACCGGGGAGCTGTTTTTT,CASSPQGTGELFF
.,TRBJ2-7,TRBV15,.,TGTGCCACCAGCAGAGATCCAGGGAACTACGAGCAGTACTTC,CATSRDPGNYEQYF
.,TRBJ2-5,TRBV5-1,.,TGCGCCAGCAGCTTGTTCAGCCAAGAGACCCAGTACTTC,CASSLFSQETQYF
.,TRBJ1-1,TRBV29-1,few,TGCAGCGTTACAATGAACACTGAAGCTTTCTTT,CSVTMNTEAFF
.,TRBJ1-2,TRBV20-1,.,TGCAGTGCTAGAGTCGAGAGGGGCTACACCTTC,CSARVERGYTF
TRBD2,TRBJ2-5,TRBV5-1,.,TGCGCCAGCAGCTTGGCCCCCGGGACTATACAGACCCAGTACTTC,CASSLAPGTIQTQYF
TRBD1,TRBJ2-7,TRBV11-2,.,TGTGCCAGCGCCCCGGGACAGGGGTCCTACGAGCAGTACTTC,CASAPGQGSYEQYF
TRBD1,TRBJ2-1,TRBV7-9,.,TGTGCCAGCAGCCCCTCAGGGACAGGGAGGAATGAGCAGTTCTTC,CASSPSGTGRNEQFF
.,TRBJ1-4,TRBV7-6,.,TGTGCCAGCAGCAAACCGGACAGTACGGGGCAAGAAAAACTGTTTTTT,CASSKPDSTGQEKLFF
TRBD1,TRBJ2-7,TRBV6-5,.,TGTGCCAGCAGTTACGAAGGGGGCGCCGAGCAGTACTTC,CASSYEGGAEQYF
.,TRBJ2-1,TRBV3-1/TRBV3-2,.,TGTGCCAGCAGCCAGAGAGGGAACTCCTACAATGAGCAGTTCTTC,CASSQRGNSYNEQFF
TRBD2,TRBJ2-5,TRBV24-1,.,TGTGCCACCAGTGATGGGGGAAGGCGAAGCGGGGGGCCGGAGACCCAGTACTTC,CATSDGGRRSGGPETQYF
TRBD2,TRBJ2-1,TRBV7-2,.,TGTGCCAGCAGCTTAGTCGCGGGAGGAGGATACAATGAGCAGTTCTTC,CASSLVAGGGYNEQFF
.,TRBJ1-5,TRBV5-3,.,TGTGCCAGAAGCTTGGTAAGGGGAGGGGATCAGCCCCAGCATTTT,CARSLVRGGDQPQHF
TRBD1,TRBJ2-5,TRBV27,.,TGTGCCAGCCGCATCCCCGGACAGGGAGAGACCCAGTACTTC,CASRIPGQGETQYF
.,TRBJ1-5,TRBV7-9,once,TGTGCCAGCAGCTTAGACAGGATTAATCAGCCCCAGCATTTT,CASSLDRINQPQHF
TRBD1,TRBJ2-7,TRBV29-1,.,TGCAGCGTGGGGGAGGACAGGGCCTACGAGCAGTACTTC,CSVGEDRAYEQYF
.,TRBJ1-2,TRBV7-2,few,TGTGCCAGCAGCCCACCCGCCCTGGGCTTTGGCTACACCTTC,CASSPPALGFGYTF
TRBD2,TRBJ2-5,TRBV3-1/TRBV3-2,.,TGTGCCAGCAAAAGGACTAGCGGGAGGGACGAACAAGAGACCCAGTACTTC,CASKRTSGRDEQETQYF
TRBD2,TRBJ2-3,TRBV10-1,.,TGCGCCAGCAGTCAACTAGCGGGGGGATTAGATACGCAGTATTTT,CASSQLAGGLDTQYF
TRBD1,TRBJ2-6,TRBV9,.,TGTGCCAGCAGCCCCAGCAACCCGGGACAGGTTCGATCTGGGGCCAACGTCCTGACTTTC,CASSPSNPGQVRSGANVLTF
TRBD1,TRBJ2-7,TRBV6-5,.,TGTGCCAGCAGTCCGTTGGACAGGAGCCACTACGAGCAGTACTTC,CASSPLDRSHYEQYF
TRBD1,TRBJ2-7,TRBV15,.,TGTGCCACCAGGAATGAAGGACAGGGAAAGGCCTACGAGCAGTACTTC,CATRNEGQGKAYEQYF
.,TRBJ1-2,TRBV5-1,.,TGCGCCAGCAGCTTGGACGGTGACTATGGCTACACCTTC,CASSLDGDYGYTF
TRBD1,TRBJ1-5,TRBV18,.,TGTGCCAGCTCACCAGCGCAAACAGGGGGAAATCAGCCCCAGCATTTT,CASSPAQTGGNQPQHF